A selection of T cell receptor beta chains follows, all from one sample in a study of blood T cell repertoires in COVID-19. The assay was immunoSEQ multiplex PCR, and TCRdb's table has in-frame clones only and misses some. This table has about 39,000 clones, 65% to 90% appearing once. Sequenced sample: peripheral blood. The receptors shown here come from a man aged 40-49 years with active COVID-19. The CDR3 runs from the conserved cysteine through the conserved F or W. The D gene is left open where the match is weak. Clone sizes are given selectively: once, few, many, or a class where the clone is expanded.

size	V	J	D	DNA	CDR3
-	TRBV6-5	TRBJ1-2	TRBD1	TGTGCCAGCAGTTATCGGGGGACAGGGCGTCTTTTTTACACCTTC	CASSYRGTGRLFYTF
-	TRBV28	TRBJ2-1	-	TGTGCCAGCAACCTACCGGGAGTCAAATGGGTCTTC	CASNLPGVKWVF
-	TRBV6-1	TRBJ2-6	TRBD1	TGTGCCAGCAGTGGTACAGGGGGCTACGATTCTGGGGCCAACGTCCTGACTTTC	CASSGTGGYDSGANVLTF
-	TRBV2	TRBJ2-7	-	TGTGCCAGCAGTCCTGACCGGGACGAGCAGTACTTC	CASSPDRDEQYF
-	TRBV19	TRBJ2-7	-	TGTGCCAGTAGTATGGCGGATCAAGGCTACGAGCAGTACTTC	CASSMADQGYEQYF
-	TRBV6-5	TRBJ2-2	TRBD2	TGTGCCAGCAGTTCACCGGGACTAGTGCGCACCGGGGAGCTGTTTTTT	CASSSPGLVRTGELFF
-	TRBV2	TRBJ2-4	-	TGTGCCAGCGCGCTTGCCAAAAACATTCAGTACTTC	CASALAKNIQYF
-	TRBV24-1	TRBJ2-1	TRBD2	TGTGCCACCAGTGGGACTAGCGGCACCTCCTCCTACAATGAGCAGTTCTTC	CATSGTSGTSSYNEQFF
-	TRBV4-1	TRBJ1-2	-	TGCGCCAGCAGCCAAGTTACAGGGTTGTCGAACTATGGCTACACCTTC	CASSQVTGLSNYGYTF
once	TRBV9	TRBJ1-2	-	TGTGCCAGCAGCGTAGACAGCCTTGCTTATGGCTACACCTTC	CASSVDSLAYGYTF
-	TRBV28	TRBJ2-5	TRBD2	TGTGCCAGCAGCGTCGGGGGGCAAGAGACCCAGTACTTC	CASSVGGQETQYF
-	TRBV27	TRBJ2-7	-	TGTGCCAGCAGTTGGGGGCAGGCCTACGAGCAGTACTTC	CASSWGQAYEQYF
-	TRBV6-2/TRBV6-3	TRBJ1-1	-	TGTGCCAGCAGTTACTCGAACAGAGTCACTGAAGCTTTCTTT	CASSYSNRVTEAFF
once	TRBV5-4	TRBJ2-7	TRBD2	TGTGCCAGCAGCGTGAGTAGCGGGATAGGATACGAGCAGTACTTC	CASSVSSGIGYEQYF
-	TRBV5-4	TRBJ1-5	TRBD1	TGTGCCAGCAGCTCCGACAGGGGCCAACAGCCCCAGCATTTT	CASSSDRGQQPQHF
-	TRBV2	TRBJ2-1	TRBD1	TGTGCCAGCAGATCGCCGGGACAGGGGGCTTCCAATGAGCAGTTCTTC	CASRSPGQGASNEQFF
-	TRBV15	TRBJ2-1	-	TGTGCCACGCAATTGGGGCAGCACAATGAGCAGTTCTTC	CATQLGQHNEQFF
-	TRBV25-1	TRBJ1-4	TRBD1	TGTGCCAGCAGTGGCAATCCGGGACAGGGGGTAGAAAAACTGTTTTTT	CASSGNPGQGVEKLFF
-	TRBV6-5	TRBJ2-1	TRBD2	TGTGCCAGCTTGCGGGGGTTGAACTACAATGAGCAGTTCTTC	CASLRGLNYNEQFF
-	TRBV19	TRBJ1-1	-	TGTGCCAGTAGTATAGGATCCGGGGAAAGGGGGTACACTGAAGCTTTCTTT	CASSIGSGERGYTEAFF
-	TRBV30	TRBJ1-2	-	TGTGCCTGGTCAATACAGGGTAACTATGGCTACACCTTC	CAWSIQGNYGYTF
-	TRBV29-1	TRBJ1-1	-	TGCAGCGTTGAACGGTCGGGGGGCTTCGCTGAAGCTTTCTTT	CSVERSGGFAEAFF
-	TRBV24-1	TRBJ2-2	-	TGTGCCACCAGTGCGGGAATCCGACGGGCCGGGGAGCTGTTTTTT	CATSAGIRRAGELFF
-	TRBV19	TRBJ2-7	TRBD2	TGTGCCAGTAGCCAAGCGGGAGTTCTAGTTGAGCAGTACTTC	CASSQAGVLVEQYF
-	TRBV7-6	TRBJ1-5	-	TGTGCCAGCAGCCGAGGCGAGTCGGACTCGCCCCAGCATTTT	CASSRGESDSPQHF
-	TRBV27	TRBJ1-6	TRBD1	TGTGCCAGCAGCGATTACCGGGACAGTTATAATTCACCCCTCCACTTT	CASSDYRDSYNSPLHF
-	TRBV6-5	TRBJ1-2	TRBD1	TGTGCCAGCAGTTACGGACAGGGGAATGGCTACACCTTC	CASSYGQGNGYTF
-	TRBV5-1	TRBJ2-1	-	TGCGCCAGCAGTCAAACAGGGCGCTCCTACAATGAGCAGTTCTTC	CASSQTGRSYNEQFF
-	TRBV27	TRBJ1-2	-	TGTGCCAGCAGTTTATTCCCTATATACTATGGCTACACCTTC	CASSLFPIYYGYTF
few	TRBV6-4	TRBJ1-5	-	TGTGCCAGCAGTCCAGCGGGAGTAGACCAGCCCCAGCATTTT	CASSPAGVDQPQHF
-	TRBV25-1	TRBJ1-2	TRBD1	TGTGCCAGCAGTGCAAATCCCGGGACAGAGAACTATGGCTACACCTTC	CASSANPGTENYGYTF
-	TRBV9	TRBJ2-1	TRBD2	TGTGCCAGCAGCGTAGATCTAGGGACTAGCGGCTATGAGCAGTTCTTC	CASSVDLGTSGYEQFF
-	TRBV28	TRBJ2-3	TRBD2	TGTGCCAGCAACGGGGGACTAGCGGGAGACCCCGTCACAGATACGCAGTATTTT	CASNGGLAGDPVTDTQYF
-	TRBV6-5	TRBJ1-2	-	TGTGCCAGCCCGGACAGCATTTTTGCCACCTTC	CASPDSIFATF
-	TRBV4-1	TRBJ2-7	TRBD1	TGCGCCAGCAGCCAAGAAAAGTACCAGGGGGTTCACGAGCAGTACTTC	CASSQEKYQGVHEQYF
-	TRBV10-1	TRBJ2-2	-	TGCGCCAGCAGTGAGACAGAGACCGGGGAGCTGTTTTTT	CASSETETGELFF